The subject of this entry is one T cell receptor (beta chain). The target antigen is unknown. Germline values: CDR1 DFQATT, CDR2 SNEGSKA (reference sequence). The CDR3 is 12 amino acids. These data are taken from a study of type 1 regulatory T cells. Whole-study context: T-allo10 is a Tr1-enriched, alloantigen-specific CD4 T cell product made in vitro. The study, taken as a whole, reports: Compared with non-Tr1 cells, Tr1 cells showed a narrower TCR repertoire.

A single record per CDR3 protein comes from TCRdb applying MiXCR to the reads. The table has 60,000 to 70,000 distinct CDR3 sequences, just under 50% seen once. The receptor's source is a human donor in good health. The J gene is TRBJ1-4, the V gene TRBV20-1; tentative D call: TRBD1 (5 bases). Sample: cultured non-Tr1 T cells, either the whole culture or a sorted T cell fraction (not recorded which). The CDR3 is CNAQGQNEKLFF. For the CDR3, the DNA is TGCAATGCCCAGGGTCAAAATGAAAAACTGTTTTTT.